This TCR beta chain derives from a study of chemoradiotherapy in HPV16-positive cancers. Looked up from germline, CDR1 is ENHRY and CDR2 is SYGVKD. The CDR3 runs to 18 residues. The V gene lost 7 bases and the J gene lost 0 bases, with 23 bases spanning the gap. Some clones are missing from TCRdb's copy, which holds only in-frame ones; the method was immunoSEQ multiplex PCR. The sample has thousands of clones; approximately 90% are singletons. Sequences were derived from tumor tissue, sampled from a patient who underwent chemoradiotherapy. This rearrangement joins TRBV10-3 to TRBJ2-3, with a tentative D call TRBD2 (6 bases). The receptor's source is a human donor with HPV-associated anogenital cancer. CDR3 DNA: TGTGCCATCACCGGAGGGACTGGGGGTCTCTCTAGCACAGATACGCAGTATTTT. Translating it yields CAITGGTGGLSSTDTQYF.